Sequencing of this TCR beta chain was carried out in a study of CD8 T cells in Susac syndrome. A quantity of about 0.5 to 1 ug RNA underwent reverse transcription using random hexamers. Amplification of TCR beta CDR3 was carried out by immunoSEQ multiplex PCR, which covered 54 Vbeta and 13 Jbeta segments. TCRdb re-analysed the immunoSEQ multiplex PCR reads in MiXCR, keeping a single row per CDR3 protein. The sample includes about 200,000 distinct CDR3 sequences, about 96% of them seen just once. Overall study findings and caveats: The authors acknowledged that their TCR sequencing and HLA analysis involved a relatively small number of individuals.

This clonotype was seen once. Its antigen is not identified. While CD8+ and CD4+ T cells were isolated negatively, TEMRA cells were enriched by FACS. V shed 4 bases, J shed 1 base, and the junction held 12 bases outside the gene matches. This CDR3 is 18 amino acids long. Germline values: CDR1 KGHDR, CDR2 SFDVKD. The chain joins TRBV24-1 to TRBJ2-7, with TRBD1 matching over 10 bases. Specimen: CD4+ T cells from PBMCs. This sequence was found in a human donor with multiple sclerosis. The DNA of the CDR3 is TGTGCCACCAGTGACGGGGGACAGGGGACTTTGAGGTCCTACGAGCAGTACTTC. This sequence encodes CATSDGGQGTLRSYEQYF.